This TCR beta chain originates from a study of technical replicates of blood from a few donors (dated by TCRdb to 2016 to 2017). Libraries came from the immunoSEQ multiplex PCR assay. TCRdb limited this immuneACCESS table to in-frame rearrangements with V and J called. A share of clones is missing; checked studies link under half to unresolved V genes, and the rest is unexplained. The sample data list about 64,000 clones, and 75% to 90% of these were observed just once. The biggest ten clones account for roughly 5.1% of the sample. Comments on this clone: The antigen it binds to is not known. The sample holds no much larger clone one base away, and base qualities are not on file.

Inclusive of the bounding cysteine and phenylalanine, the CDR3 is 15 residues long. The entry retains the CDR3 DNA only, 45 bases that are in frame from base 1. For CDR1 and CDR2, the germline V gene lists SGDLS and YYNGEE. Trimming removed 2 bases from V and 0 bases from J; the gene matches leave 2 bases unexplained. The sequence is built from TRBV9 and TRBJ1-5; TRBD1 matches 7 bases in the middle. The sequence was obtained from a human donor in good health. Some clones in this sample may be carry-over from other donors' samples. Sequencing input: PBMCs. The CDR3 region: CASSVQGGSNQPQHF. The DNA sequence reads TGTGCCAGCAGCGTGCAGGGGGGTAGCAATCAGCCCCAGCATTTT.